The following is a T cell receptor beta chain sequence with its context. The antigen remains undetermined. V was pared by 5 bases and J by 2 bases, with 2 bases of the junction left unmatched. This CDR3 has 15 amino acids. MiXCR, run by TCRdb on the RT-PCR reads, gives a single entry per CDR3 protein. The sample shows 540,000 or so distinct CDR3 sequences, roughly 13% of them seen only once. The data derive from a study of response to subunit inactivated influenza vaccine. Broader study findings: Few new T cells, the authors suggested, are recruited by each seasonal influenza vaccination.

The sample consisted of PBMCs from blood, taken roughly 48 days after vaccination. The receptor comes from a man aged 45-65 years who received an inactivated influenza vaccine. The V and J genes are TRBV12-3 or TRBV12-4 and TRBJ2-6; 8 nucleotides agree with TRBD1. CDR3 in amino acids: CASSMDRAGANVLTF. The CDR3 DNA reads as TGTGCCAGCAGTATGGACAGGGCTGGGGCCAACGTCCTGACTTTC.